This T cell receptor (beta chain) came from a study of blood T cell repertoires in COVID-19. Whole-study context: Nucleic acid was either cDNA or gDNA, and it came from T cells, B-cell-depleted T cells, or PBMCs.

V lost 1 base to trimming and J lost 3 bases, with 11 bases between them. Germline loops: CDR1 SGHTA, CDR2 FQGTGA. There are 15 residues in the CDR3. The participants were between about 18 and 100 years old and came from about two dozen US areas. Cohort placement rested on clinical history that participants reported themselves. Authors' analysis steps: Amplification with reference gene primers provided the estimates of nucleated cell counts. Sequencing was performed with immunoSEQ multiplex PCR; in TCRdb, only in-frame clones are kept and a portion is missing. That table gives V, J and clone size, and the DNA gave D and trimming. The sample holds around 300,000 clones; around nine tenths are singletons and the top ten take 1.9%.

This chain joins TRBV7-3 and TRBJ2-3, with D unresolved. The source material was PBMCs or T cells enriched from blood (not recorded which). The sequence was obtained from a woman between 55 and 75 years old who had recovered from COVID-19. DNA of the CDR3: TGTGCCAGCAGCTTAAGGGCAGGTAGAACAGATACGCAGTATTTT. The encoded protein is CASSLRAGRTDTQYF.